This T cell receptor (beta chain) originates from a study of T cells in Graves' hyperthyroidism and ophthalmopathy. V gave up 5 bases and J gave up 11 bases, with 25 bases separating them. Germline values: CDR1 DFQATT, CDR2 SNEGSKA (reference sequence). The CDR3 consists of 15 residues. Amplification yielded TCR beta CDR3 regions, with RNA transcripts as the source. A first-round RT-PCR of the TCR CDR3 used the HTBI primer set. TCRdb redid the calling of the multiplex PCR reads with MiXCR, one entry per CDR3 protein. The table records some 720,000 distinct CDR3 sequences, about a sixth of them present only once. The study defined stable Graves' hyperthyroidism as no ophthalmopathy progression within 18 months. This clonotype was detected a few times.

Sequenced sample: blood. The rearrangement links TRBV20-1 to TRBJ1-5; tentatively, D is TRBD1 (6 bases). The TCR comes from a man between 18 and 29 years old with Graves' hyperthyroidism. The CDR3 spells CSAGVQGSQQSAQHF. The CDR3 DNA follows: TGCAGTGCTGGGGTACAGGGCTCCCAGCAATCAGCCCAGCATTTT.